A selection of T cell receptor beta chains follows, all from one sample in a study of CD8+ T cells in alopecia areata. Produced via immunoSEQ multiplex PCR; TCRdb's table is partial and in-frame only. The sample yields 170,000 or so clones, roughly 50% seen once. The sequencing used CD8+ T cells sorted from blood, collected at week 24, from a patient treated with tofacitinib. These receptor sequences come from a human donor with alopecia areata. The conserved cysteine and the conserved F or W are not part of the CDR3 here. D genes are given only for firm matches. Rows may omit the clone size; those that give it use once, few, many or a size class.

d_call: TRBD1; clone_size: few; v_call: TRBV13; cdr3_aa: ASSETGGAYGYT
d_call: NA; clone_size: NA; v_call: TRBV2; cdr3_aa: ASKRGGRLEILNTEAF
d_call: NA; clone_size: NA; v_call: TRBV6-5; cdr3_aa: ASSTTGKQQH
d_call: NA; clone_size: once; v_call: TRBV27; cdr3_aa: ASSFIGGREAF
d_call: NA; clone_size: few; v_call: TRBV6-5; cdr3_aa: ASSYGGNNEQF
d_call: TRBD2; clone_size: NA; v_call: TRBV9; cdr3_aa: ASSVAQPTSPYNEQF
d_call: NA; clone_size: once; v_call: TRBV27; cdr3_aa: ASSPGLQGSYEQY
d_call: NA; clone_size: NA; v_call: TRBV13; cdr3_aa: ASRPTTTRYGYT
d_call: TRBD1; clone_size: NA; v_call: TRBV15; cdr3_aa: ATSRIQGDEQY
d_call: NA; clone_size: NA; v_call: TRBV2; cdr3_aa: ASSAQDPKYEQY